This TCR beta chain was captured in a study of T cell repertoires in cytomegalovirus infection. The overall study: Researchers turned to recently identified HLA-C-restricted CMV epitopes as well as well-studied HLA-B-restricted ones. TCR beta signatures that were public indicated CMV infection and matching HLA type. Overall study findings and caveats: CMV carriers with the relevant HLA were identified by cumulative public TCR beta family frequency. The ex vivo response was dominated by HLA-C-restricted CMV-specific TCR beta clonotypes.

Regarding this clonotype: Its antigen remains unidentified. The junction and the germline gene differ at one end; a read error may be behind it.

In TCRdb, the reads were re-called with MiXCR into one record per CDR3 protein. The data hold about 830,000 distinct CDR3 sequences, with 32% observed a single time. The germline gives CDR1 MNHNY, CDR2 SVGAGI (reference sequence). The CDR3 loop spans 18 amino acids. This sequence originates from a human donor in good health (CMV status not recorded). Some clones in this sample may be carry-over from other donors' samples. The chain has TRBV6-6 and TRBJ1-5; 7 positions match TRBD1. The sequenced sample was cultured CD8+ T cells from PBMCs, obtained from culture after CMV antigen stimulation. The CDR3 DNA sequence: TGTGCCAGCAGCTACTTTCTCCGGGACAGAGAGTACAATCAGCCCCAGCATTTT. This gives the protein CASSYFLRDREYNQPQHF.